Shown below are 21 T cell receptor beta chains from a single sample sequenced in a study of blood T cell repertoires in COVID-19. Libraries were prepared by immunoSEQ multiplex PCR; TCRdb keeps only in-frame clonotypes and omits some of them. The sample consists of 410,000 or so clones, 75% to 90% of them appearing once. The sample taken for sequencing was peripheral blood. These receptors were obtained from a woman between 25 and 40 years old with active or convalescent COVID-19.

CDR3 bases: TGCGCCAGCAGCCCTTTGAGTGTTCTGAGCTCTGGAAACACCATATATTTT. Amino acids: CASSPLSVLSSGNTIYF. V gene TRBV4-1 combines with J gene TRBJ1-3; no definite D call. Germline loops: CDR1 MGHRA, CDR2 YSYEKL. The CDR3 has 17 amino acids. Trimming removed 4 bases at V and 0 bases at J, with 16 bases between.

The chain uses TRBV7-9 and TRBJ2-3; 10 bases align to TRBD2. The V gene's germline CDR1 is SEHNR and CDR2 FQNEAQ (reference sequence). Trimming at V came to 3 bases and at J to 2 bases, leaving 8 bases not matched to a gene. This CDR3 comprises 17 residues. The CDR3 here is CASSLDRLAGLTDTQYF. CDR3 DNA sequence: TGTGCCAGCAGCTTGGATCGACTAGCGGGCCTCACAGATACGCAGTATTTT.

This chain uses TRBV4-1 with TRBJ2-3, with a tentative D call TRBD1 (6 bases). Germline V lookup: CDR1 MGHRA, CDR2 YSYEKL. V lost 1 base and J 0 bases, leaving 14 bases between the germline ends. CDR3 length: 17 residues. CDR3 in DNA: TGCGCCAGCAGCCAAGTGTACGGGACATTCAGCACAGATACGCAGTATTTT. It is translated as CASSQVYGTFSTDTQYF.

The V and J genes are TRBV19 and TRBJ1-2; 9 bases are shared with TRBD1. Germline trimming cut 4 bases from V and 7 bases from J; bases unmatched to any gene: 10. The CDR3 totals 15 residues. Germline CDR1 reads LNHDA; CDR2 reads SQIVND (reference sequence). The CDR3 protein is CASSTIQGADGGYTF. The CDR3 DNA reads TGTGCCAGTAGTACAATACAGGGGGCAGACGGTGGCTACACCTTC. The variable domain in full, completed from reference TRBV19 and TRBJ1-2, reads DGGITQSPKYLFRKEGQNVTLSCEQNLNHDAMYWYRQDPGQGLRLIYYSQIVNDFQKGDIAEGYSVSREKKESFPLTVTSAQKNPTAFYLCASSTIQGADGGYTFGSGTRLTVV.

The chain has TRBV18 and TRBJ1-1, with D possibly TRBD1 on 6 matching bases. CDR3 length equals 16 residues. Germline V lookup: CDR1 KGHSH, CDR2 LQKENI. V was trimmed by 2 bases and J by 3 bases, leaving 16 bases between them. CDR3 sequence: CASSPKSGGYHTEAFF. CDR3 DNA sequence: TGTGCCAGCTCACCAAAATCGGGGGGCTACCACACTGAAGCTTTCTTT. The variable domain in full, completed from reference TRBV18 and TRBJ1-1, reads NAGVMQNPRHLVRRRGQEARLRCSPMKGHSHVYWYRQLPEEGLKFMVYLQKENIIDESGMPKERFSAEFPKEGPSILRIQQVVRGDSAAYFCASSPKSGGYHTEAFFGQGTRLTVV.

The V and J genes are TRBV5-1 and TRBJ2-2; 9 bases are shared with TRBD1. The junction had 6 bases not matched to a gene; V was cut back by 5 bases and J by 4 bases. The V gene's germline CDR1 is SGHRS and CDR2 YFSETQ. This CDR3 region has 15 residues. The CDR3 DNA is TGCGCCAGCAGTTCAACAGGGGGCGGCACCGGGGAGCTGTTTTTT. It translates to CASSSTGGGTGELFF. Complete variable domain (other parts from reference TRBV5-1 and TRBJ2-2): KAGVTQTPRYLIKTRGQQVTLSCSPISGHRSVSWYQQTPGQGLQFLFEYFSETQRNKGNFPGRFSGRQFSNSRSEMNVSTLELGDSALYLCASSSTGGGTGELFFGEGSRLTVL.

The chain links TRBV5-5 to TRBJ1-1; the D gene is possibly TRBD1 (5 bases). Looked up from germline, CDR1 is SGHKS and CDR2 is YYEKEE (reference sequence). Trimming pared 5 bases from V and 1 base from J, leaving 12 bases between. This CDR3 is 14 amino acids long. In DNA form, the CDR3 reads TGTGCCAGCAGTGGCAGGGCCGAGAACACTGAAGCTTTCTTT. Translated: CASSGRAENTEAFF.

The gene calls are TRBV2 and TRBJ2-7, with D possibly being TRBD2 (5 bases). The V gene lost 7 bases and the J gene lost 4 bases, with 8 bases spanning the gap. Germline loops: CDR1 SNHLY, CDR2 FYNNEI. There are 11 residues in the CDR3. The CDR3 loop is CASMGEYEQYF. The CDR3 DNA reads TGTGCCAGCATGGGAGAGTACGAGCAGTACTTC.

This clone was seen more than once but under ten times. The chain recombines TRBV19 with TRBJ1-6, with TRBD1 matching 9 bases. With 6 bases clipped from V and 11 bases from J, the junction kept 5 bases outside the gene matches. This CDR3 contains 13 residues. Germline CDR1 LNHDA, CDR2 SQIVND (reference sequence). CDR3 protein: CASSGQGSPPLHF. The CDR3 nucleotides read TGTGCCAGTAGCGGACAGGGGAGTCCACCCCTCCACTTT.

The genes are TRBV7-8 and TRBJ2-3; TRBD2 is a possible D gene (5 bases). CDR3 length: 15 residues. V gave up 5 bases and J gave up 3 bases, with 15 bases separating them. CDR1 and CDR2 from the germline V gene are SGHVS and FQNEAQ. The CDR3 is CASSPSARGTDTQYF. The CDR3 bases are TGTGCCAGCAGCCCCTCCGCTCGGGGTACAGATACGCAGTATTTT.

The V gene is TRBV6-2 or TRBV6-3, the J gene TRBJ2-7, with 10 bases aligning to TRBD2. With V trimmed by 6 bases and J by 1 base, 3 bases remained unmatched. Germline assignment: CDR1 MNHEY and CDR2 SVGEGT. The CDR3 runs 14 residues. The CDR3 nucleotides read TGTGCCAGCAGCATAGCGGGGGGATCCTACGAGCAGTACTTC. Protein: CASSIAGGSYEQYF.

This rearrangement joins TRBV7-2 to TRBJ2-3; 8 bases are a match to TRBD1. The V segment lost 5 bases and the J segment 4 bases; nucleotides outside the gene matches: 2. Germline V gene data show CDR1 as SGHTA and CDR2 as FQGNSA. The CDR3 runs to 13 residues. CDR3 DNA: TGTGCCAGCAGCGGACAGGGCGCAGATACGCAGTATTTT. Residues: CASSGQGADTQYF.

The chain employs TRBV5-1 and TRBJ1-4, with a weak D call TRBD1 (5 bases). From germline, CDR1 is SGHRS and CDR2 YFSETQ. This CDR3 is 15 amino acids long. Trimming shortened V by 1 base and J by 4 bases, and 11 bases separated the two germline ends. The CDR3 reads CASSLIAQDNEKLFF. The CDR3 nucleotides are TGCGCCAGCAGCTTGATTGCACAGGATAATGAAAAACTGTTTTTT.

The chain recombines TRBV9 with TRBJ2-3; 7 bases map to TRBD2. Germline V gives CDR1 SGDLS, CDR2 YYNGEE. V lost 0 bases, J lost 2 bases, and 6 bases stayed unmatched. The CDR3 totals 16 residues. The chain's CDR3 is CASSVGAGALTDTQYF. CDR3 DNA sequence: TGTGCCAGCAGCGTAGGTGCGGGAGCCCTCACAGATACGCAGTATTTT. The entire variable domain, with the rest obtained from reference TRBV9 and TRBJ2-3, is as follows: DSGVTQTPKHLITATGQRVTLRCSPRSGDLSVYWYQQSLDQGLQFLIQYYNGEERAKGNILERFSAQQFPDLHSELNLSSLELGDSALYFCASSVGAGALTDTQYFGPGTRLTVL.

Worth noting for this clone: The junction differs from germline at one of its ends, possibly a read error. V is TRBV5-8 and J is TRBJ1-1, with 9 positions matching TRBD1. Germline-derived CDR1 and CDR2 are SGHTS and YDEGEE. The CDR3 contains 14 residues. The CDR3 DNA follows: TGTGCCAGCAGGTTGGACAGGGGGAACACTGAAGCTTTCTTT. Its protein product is CASRLDRGNTEAFF.

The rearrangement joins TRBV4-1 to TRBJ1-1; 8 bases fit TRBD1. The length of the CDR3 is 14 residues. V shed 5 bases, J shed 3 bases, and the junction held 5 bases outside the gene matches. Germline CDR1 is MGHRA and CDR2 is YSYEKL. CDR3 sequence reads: CASSEQGGHTEAFF. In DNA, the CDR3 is TGCGCCAGCAGCGAACAGGGGGGCCACACTGAAGCTTTCTTT.

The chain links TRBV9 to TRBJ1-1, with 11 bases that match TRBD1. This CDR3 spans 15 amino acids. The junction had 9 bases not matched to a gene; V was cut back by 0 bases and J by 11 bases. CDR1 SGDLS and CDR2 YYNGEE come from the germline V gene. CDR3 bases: TGTGCCAGCAGCGTAGTACATGGGACAGGGGGAGTCGCTTTCTTT. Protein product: CASSVVHGTGGVAFF.

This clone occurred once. The CDR3 nucleotides are TGTGCCAGCACCCGACAGGGTTTGGGAGATACGCAGTATTTT. This codes for CASTRQGLGDTQYF. The chain carries TRBV11-2 and TRBJ2-3, with 7 bases aligning to TRBD1. Germline CDR1 reads SGHAT; CDR2 reads FQNNGV. This CDR3 is built from 14 residues. With V trimmed by 7 bases and J by 5 bases, 9 bases remained unmatched.

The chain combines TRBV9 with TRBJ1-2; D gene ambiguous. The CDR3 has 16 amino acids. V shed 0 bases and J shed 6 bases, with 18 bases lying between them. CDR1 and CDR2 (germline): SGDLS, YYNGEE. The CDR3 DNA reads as TGTGCCAGCAGCGTAGGCGGAGGGTTATCGGTCGATGGCTACACCTTC. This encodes CASSVGGGLSVDGYTF.

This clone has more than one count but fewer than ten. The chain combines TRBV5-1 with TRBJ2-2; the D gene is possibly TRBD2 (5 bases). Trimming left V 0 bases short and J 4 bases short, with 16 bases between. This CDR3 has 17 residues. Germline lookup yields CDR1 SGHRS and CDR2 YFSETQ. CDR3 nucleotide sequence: TGCGCCAGCAGCTTGGGCCATAGTGGGAGAGGCACCGGGGAGCTGTTTTTT. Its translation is CASSLGHSGRGTGELFF.

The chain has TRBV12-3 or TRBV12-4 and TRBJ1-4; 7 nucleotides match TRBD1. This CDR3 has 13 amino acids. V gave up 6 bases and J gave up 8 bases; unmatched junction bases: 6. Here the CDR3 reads CASRSTGTEKLFF. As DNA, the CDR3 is TGTGCCAGCAGATCGACAGGGACCGAAAAACTGTTTTTT.